This T cell receptor (beta chain) came from a study of OX40 agonist ivuxolimab in advanced cancers. Looking at the study overall: The patients received ivuxolimab by intravenous route every 2 weeks at 0.01 to 10 mg/kg. Study results and caveats: Normalized T-cell clonal expansion was also low in some nonresponders.

Method: immunoSEQ multiplex PCR; TCRdb's copy keeps in-frame clones and lacks some. The sample shows around 35,000 clones, 81% of them seen only once. The V end was cut by 4 bases, the J end by 4 bases, with 14 bases between. Germline CDR1 reads SGHNT; CDR2 reads YYREEE (reference sequence). The CDR3 length is 14 residues. Enrollment shut out patients with autoimmune disease history or systemic immunosuppression. A note on this clone: Its specificity is unknown.

V is TRBV5-4 and J is TRBJ1-2; the D gene is possibly TRBD1 (5 bases). This TCR derives from an adult with an advanced solid tumor such as melanoma, head and neck, liver or kidney cancer. The sample consisted of CD4+ or CD8+ T cells sorted from blood, taken in a trial of the OX40 agonist ivuxolimab. The CDR3 coding sequence is TGTGCCAGCAGCCGAGTGGGGGAAGGCTATGGCTACACCTTC. Protein product: CASSRVGEGYGYTF.